A single TCR beta chain is shown here with its context. No cognate antigen has been identified for it. Base qualities are not recorded, but no much larger clone differs from it by a single base. No immune events such as infections were documented for the healthy donors during the collection period. Blood repertoires from healthy donors were used as a training cohort for calibrating time-dependent variance in a beta-binomial model of differential abundance of T-cell clones. The training cohort was composed of approximately ten healthy donors, 3 female and 7 male. An age range of about 29 to 65 years, with an average of about 45 years, was recorded for the donors. Whole blood was collected from each healthy donor at three time points spaced around two weeks apart and obtained from a commercial supplier. For immunosequencing, genomic DNA was extracted from unsorted whole blood. TCRbeta CDR3 regions were profiled by bias-controlled multiplex PCR amplification of genomic DNA with the immunoSEQ Assay. In the original analysis: The absolute abundance of each unique TCRbeta CDR3 region was quantified after sequences were collapsed and filtered. Differential abundance was tested with two models: a binomial (Fisher-equivalent) model and a beta-binomial model that adds time-dependent variance fitted from healthy donors. Any clone with fewer than 5 combined templates was excluded, and a clone was called differentially abundant if its Benjamini-Hochberg FDR was below 0.01. The form v = (b*log(k)+a)^2 was used to model beta-binomial variance as a function of total template count across the two samples. In TCRdb, the immuneACCESS table is reduced to in-frame sequences with V and J assigned. These tables do not hold every clone; where another copy was compared, an unresolved V gene accounts for under half, and the others remain unexplained. V, J and clone size reflect that table, while D and trimming were determined from the DNA. The sample table lists approximately 100,000 clones, roughly nine tenths of them with a count of one. Roughly 17% of the sample goes to the ten largest clones.

This entry belongs to a study of identifying expanded T cells in peripheral blood (dated by TCRdb to between 2019 and 2020). Background for the entire study: Technical replicates were generated by sequencing separate aliquots of the same genomic DNA pool, with four replicates compared pairwise.

The full study reports these points: In all healthy donors, the variance in clone template counts between samples taken around 2 weeks apart rose significantly as total template count increased. The authors expected that over much longer intervals, such as months to years, biological variance in healthy repertoires might increase even further. The binomial model flagged about 1.2 differentially abundant clones between technical replicates, compared with around 15 over approximately two weeks and 19 over approximately four weeks. Across all healthy-donor time intervals, the beta-binomial model significantly cut both the number of clones called differentially abundant and the false-positive rate.

Trimming costs V 5 bases and J 4 bases, and their ends lie 24 bases apart. For CDR1 and CDR2, the germline V gene lists SGHTA and FQGNSA. The CDR3 starts with the cysteine, ends with the phenylalanine, and has 17 residues. Only the CDR3 DNA is retained, 51 bases long and in frame from the first base. Sequencing was carried out using blood. The sequence derives from a person between 18 and 70 years old in good health. This sequence uses TRBV7-2 and TRBJ2-7; matching of 5 bases hints at TRBD2 as the D gene. The DNA sequence is TGTGCCAGCAGCCAGTGGACTCGGCACACCCTCGGGTACGAGCAGTACTTC. Its protein is CASSQWTRHTLGYEQYF.